One T cell receptor beta chain is described in this entry. This clonotype is termed medium-sized (0.01 to 0.1%). Its cognate antigen has yet to be identified. Per-base quality was not reported, and no clone a single base away is much larger than it. These data come from a study of read filtering for tumor transcriptome and immune sequencing (dated by TCRdb to between 2020 and 2021). Some background on the complete study: The cohort had around 16 male and approximately 15 female patients with a mean age of about 70 years, ranging from about 45 to 90. After DNase treatment, whole-transcriptome libraries were prepared with the TruSeq RNA Access Library Prep Kit. TCR-region mapped reads per sample ranged from about 4 to 10.27 million with IR-seq versus only about 75 to 1273 with RNA-seq. A main aim was a read-filtering strategy for immune repertoire data, specifically whether clonotypes supported by a single read should be removed. By revised international staging, fewer than ten patients were R-ISS I, under 20 were R-ISS II and 7 were R-ISS III. Using the same bone marrow samples, the study ran both targeted immune repertoire sequencing and bulk whole-transcriptome sequencing and then compared the TCR repertoires from each method. The paper's findings and limits, for the study overall: In IR-seq, roughly four fifths of clonotypes but roughly 3.5% of total reads were represented by single-read clonotypes, whereas in RNA-seq, about 70% of clonotypes and approximately 45% of reads were represented by single-read clonotypes. The sorted CD138-negative fraction was a mixed bone marrow immune population, not purified T cells. When single-read clonotypes were removed, the proportions of shared clonotypes in IR-seq and RNA-seq correlated more strongly. Compared with RNA-seq, IR-seq captured clonotypes at much greater depth and more reliably, and a smaller IR-seq throughput was enough to identify most of the shared clonotypes.

The CDR3 holds 13 amino acids from the cysteine to the phenylalanine. This entry keeps only the CDR3 DNA: 39 bases, framed from base 1. V has 6 bases trimmed and J has 9 bases trimmed; junction bases matching no gene number 2. CDR1 and CDR2 are drawn from the germline V gene: MDHEN, SYDVKM. Every patient had bone marrow sampled at the time of active disease. Isolation of bone marrow mononuclear cells was performed by Ficoll-Hypaque density gradient centrifugation. Myeloma plasma cells were removed and CD138-negative cells were collected by negative selection after labeling with CD138 magnetic microbeads on a MACS separator. Purity of the isolated cells was checked by flow cytometry on an Attune NxT using CD138 antibodies. Total RNA was extracted with TRIzol reagent and quantified with a NanoDrop spectrophotometer. For each patient, paired RNA-seq and IR-seq were run on the CD138-negative bone marrow sample from that patient.

TCR libraries were constructed from about 400 ng RNA using the Immunoverse kit, and molecular barcoded adaptors covering alpha/delta and beta/gamma chains were employed. TCR library preparation used the same RNA that was used for transcriptome sequencing. Sequencing of TCR libraries was carried out on an Illumina HiSeq 4000 with 2 x 150 cycles. The published analysis was carried out like this. With MiXCR, TCR reads were aligned to human V, D, J and C references and assembled into CDR3 clonotypes, with quality filtering and error correction included. Clonotype counts and gene usage diversity were analyzed with the tcR package in R. Raw mapping reads were checked after the RNA-seq reads had been mapped by STAR aligner version 2.5.3a onto the human GRCh37 genome. IR-seq fastq files were randomly downsampled with Seqtk 1.3 to test the effect of sequencing depth on detected clonotypes. TCRdb reran the public reads through fastp at Q25 and MiXCR, keeping productive beta chains. One record per CDR3 amino acid sequence lists the most common genes and DNA. These V and J calls originate from TCRdb's pipeline instead of the authors' own analysis. The sample profile shows 5,000 to 6,500 distinct CDR3 sequences; roughly a quarter of them were found once. The top ten clones comprise around 48% of the sample.

Recombination linked TRBV28 to TRBJ1-6; the central 10 bases match TRBD1. The clonotype originates from a donor older than 35 with multiple myeloma. Specimen: a population of CD138-negative cells sorted from bone marrow. The sample's cell subset or site label, decoded: bone marrow mononuclear cells depleted of CD138+ plasma/myeloma cells by negative magnetic selection. The DNA sequence is TGTGCCAGCAGAAGGACAGGGGGTTCACCCCTCCACTTT. Its translation reads: CASRRTGGSPLHF.